One and the same sample provided the 2 T cell receptor beta chains below, sequenced in a study of T cell responses to AZD1222 COVID-19 vaccine. Profiled with immunoSEQ multiplex PCR; TCRdb holds only in-frame clones, not every one. The sample contains roughly 120,000 clones, roughly nine tenths of which appear only once. Material: peripheral blood, obtained 28 days after the second AZD1222 dose. Every receptor here comes from an adult who received the AZD1222 COVID-19 vaccine.

The chain employs TRBV19 and TRBJ1-4, with D unclear. Deletions cut 6 bases from V and 8 bases from J, with 10 bases between. CDR3 length: 12 residues. Germline V gives CDR1 LNHDA, CDR2 SQIVND (reference sequence). Here the CDR3 DNA reads TGTGCCAGTAGCCGCAGCGAGGAAAAACTGTTTTTT. This gives the protein CASSRSEEKLFF. Full variable domain (remainder filled in from reference TRBV19 and TRBJ1-4): DGGITQSPKYLFRKEGQNVTLSCEQNLNHDAMYWYRQDPGQGLRLIYYSQIVNDFQKGDIAEGYSVSREKKESFPLTVTSAQKNPTAFYLCASSRSEEKLFFGSGTQLSVL.

The chain links TRBV12-5 to TRBJ1-2, with TRBD1 as a possible D gene (5 bases). This CDR3 comprises 15 residues. The V end was cut by 2 bases, the J end by 6 bases, with 16 bases between. The germline V gene encodes CDR1 LGHNT and CDR2 FRNRAP. The CDR3 DNA follows: TGTGCTAGTGGTTTGCGGGACGGGAGGGAACATGGCTACACCTTC. This sequence encodes CASGLRDGREHGYTF.